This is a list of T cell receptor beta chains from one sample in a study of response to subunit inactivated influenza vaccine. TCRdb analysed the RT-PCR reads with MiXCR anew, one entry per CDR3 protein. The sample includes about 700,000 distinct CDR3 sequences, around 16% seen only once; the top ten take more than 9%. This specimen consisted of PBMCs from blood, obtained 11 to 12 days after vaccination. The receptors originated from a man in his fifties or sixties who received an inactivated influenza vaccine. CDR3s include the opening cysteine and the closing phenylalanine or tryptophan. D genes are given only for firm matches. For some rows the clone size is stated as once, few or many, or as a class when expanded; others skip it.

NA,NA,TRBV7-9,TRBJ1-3,TGTGCCAGCAGCTTAGGGGCCGCACTCTCGAACACCATATATTTT,CASSLGAALSNTIYF
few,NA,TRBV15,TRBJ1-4,TGTGCCACCAGCAGGAGAGGGGGACGGGAGGAAAAACTGTTTTTT,CATSRRGGREEKLFF
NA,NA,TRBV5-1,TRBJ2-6,TGCGCCAGCAGCTTGGCCCCGCAGAGCTCCGGGGCCAACGTCCTGACTTTC,CASSLAPQSSGANVLTF
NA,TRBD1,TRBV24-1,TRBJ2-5,TGTGCCACCAGTGACCCAGGGGGCCCGATTGGAGAGACCCAGTACTTC,CATSDPGGPIGETQYF
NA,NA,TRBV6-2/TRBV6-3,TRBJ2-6,TGTGCCAGCAGTTACCTCTTCGTGGGAAGCTCTGGGGCCAACGTCCTGACTTTC,CASSYLFVGSSGANVLTF
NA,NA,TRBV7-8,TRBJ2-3,TGTGCTGCAGGGAGAGGTACTGGGGGCCTCGATACGCAGTATTTT,CAAGRGTGGLDTQYF
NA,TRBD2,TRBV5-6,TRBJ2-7,TGTGCCAGCAGCTTTTCCCTTCTAGCGGGAGAGACCTACGAGCAGTACTTC,CASSFSLLAGETYEQYF
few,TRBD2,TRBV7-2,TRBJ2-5,TGTGCCAGCAGCCCCCAAGCGGGAGTAAAGGAGACCCAGTACTTC,CASSPQAGVKETQYF
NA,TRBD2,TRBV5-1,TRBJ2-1,TGCGCCAGCAGCTTGGGGGGACTAGCGGGAGTCTATGAGCAGTTCTTC,CASSLGGLAGVYEQFF
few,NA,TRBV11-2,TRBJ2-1,TGTGCCAGCAGCTTTCGCCGTGAGCAGTTCTTC,CASSFRREQFF
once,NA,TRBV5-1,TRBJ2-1,TGCGCCAGCAGCTTGGAGTCAAACTACAATGAGCAGTTCTTC,CASSLESNYNEQFF
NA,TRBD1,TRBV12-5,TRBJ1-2,TGTGCTAGTACAGGGACAGGGGGCATCTATGGCTACACCTTC,CASTGTGGIYGYTF
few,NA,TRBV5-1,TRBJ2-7,TGCGCCAGCAGCTCGGCACAGGAAAACGAGCAGTACTTC,CASSSAQENEQYF
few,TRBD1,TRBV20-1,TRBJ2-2,TGCAGTGCTAGACCTCCAGGGGGCTACACCGGGGAGCTGTTTTTT,CSARPPGGYTGELFF
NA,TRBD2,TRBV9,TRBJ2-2,TGTGCCAGCAGCGCGCAACTAGCGGGAGGTATCACCGGGGAGCTGTTTTTT,CASSAQLAGGITGELFF
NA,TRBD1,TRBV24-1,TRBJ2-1,TGTGCCACCAGTGACCCGACCCTCCGGGACAGGGGAGGCAATGAGCAGTTCTTC,CATSDPTLRDRGGNEQFF
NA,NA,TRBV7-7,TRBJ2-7,TGTGCTAGCAGCTTAGCCCCCGCATCGGAGCAGTACTTC,CASSLAPASEQYF
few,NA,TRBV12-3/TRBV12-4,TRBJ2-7,TGTGCCAGCACCCCTTCGGGCGGGACCTTCTCCTACGAGCAGTACTTC,CASTPSGGTFSYEQYF
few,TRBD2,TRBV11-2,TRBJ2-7,TGTGCCAGCAGCTTAAGCGGGGGCCAAACCTCCTACGAGCAGTACTTC,CASSLSGGQTSYEQYF
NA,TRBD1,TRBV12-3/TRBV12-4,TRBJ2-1,TGTGCCAGCAGCCGCACGGGCAGGGGGCTCTACAATGAGCAGTTCTTC,CASSRTGRGLYNEQFF
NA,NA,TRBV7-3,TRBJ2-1,TGTGCCAGCAGCTTTGGCGGTAGAGGTGAGCAGTTCTTC,CASSFGGRGEQFF
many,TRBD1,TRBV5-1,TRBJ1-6,TGCGCCAGCAGCTGGTGGACCACAGGGGGTGGTAATTCACCCCTCCACTTT,CASSWWTTGGGNSPLHF
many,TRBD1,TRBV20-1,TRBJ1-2,TGCAGTGCCCCGTATCGGACAGGTGCGGGCTACACCTTC,CSAPYRTGAGYTF
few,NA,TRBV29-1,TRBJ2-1,TGCAGCGTGGCCCCTATGAATGAGCAGTTCTTC,CSVAPMNEQFF
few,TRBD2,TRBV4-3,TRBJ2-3,TGCGCCAGCAGCCAAGAAGGGCTAGCGGGCTCTGGGGATACGCAGTATTTT,CASSQEGLAGSGDTQYF
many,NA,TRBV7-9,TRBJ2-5,TGTGCCAGCAGTCTTGTTTCAGGAGAGACCCAGTACTTC,CASSLVSGETQYF
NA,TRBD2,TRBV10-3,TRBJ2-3,TGTGCCATCAGGTCTAGCGGGTTGAGGGATACGCAGTATTTT,CAIRSSGLRDTQYF
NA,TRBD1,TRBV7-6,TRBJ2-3,TGTGCCAGCAGCTCGACAGGGTCTGCAGATACGCAGTATTTT,CASSSTGSADTQYF
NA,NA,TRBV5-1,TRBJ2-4,TGCGCCAGCAGCTTGTATCCTAGCTCTGGCATTCAGTACTTC,CASSLYPSSGIQYF
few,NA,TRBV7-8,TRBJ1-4,TGTGCCAGCAGCTTAGACAGTGAAAAACTGTTTTTT,CASSLDSEKLFF
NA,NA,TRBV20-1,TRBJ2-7,TGCAGTGCTCCGGACACCTCCTACGAGCAGTACTTC,CSAPDTSYEQYF
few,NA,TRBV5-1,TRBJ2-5,TGCGCCAGCAGCTTAGACTTGGGGGAGACCCAGTACTTC,CASSLDLGETQYF
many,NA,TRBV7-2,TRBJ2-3,TGTGCCAGCAGCCCAACCGGCGGGAGCACAGATACGCAGTATTTT,CASSPTGGSTDTQYF
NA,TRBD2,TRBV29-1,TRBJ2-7,TGCAGCGTTGATCGGGCACTAGCGGGAGGGCCTGTCGAGCAGTACTTC,CSVDRALAGGPVEQYF
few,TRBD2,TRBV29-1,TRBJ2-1,TGCAGCGTCCTTGGGACTAGCCTTTACAATGAGCAGTTCTTC,CSVLGTSLYNEQFF
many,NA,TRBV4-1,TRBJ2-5,TGCGCCAGCAGCCAAGGTTCGAGCCTTCACCAAGAGACCCAGTACTTC,CASSQGSSLHQETQYF
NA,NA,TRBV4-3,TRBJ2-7,TGCGCCAGCAGCCAAGATTTGATAGACGAGCAGTACTTC,CASSQDLIDEQYF
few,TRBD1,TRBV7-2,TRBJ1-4,TGTGCCAGCAGCCTAACCGGGACAGTTAATGAAAAACTGTTTTTT,CASSLTGTVNEKLFF
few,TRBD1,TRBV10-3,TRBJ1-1,TGTGCCATCAGTGAGTCGCCGGGACAGGCGAACACTGAAGCTTTCTTT,CAISESPGQANTEAFF
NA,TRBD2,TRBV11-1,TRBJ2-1,TGTGCCAGCAGCTTAGCACTAGCGGAGGTGCAGTTCTTC,CASSLALAEVQFF
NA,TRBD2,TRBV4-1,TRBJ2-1,TGCGCCAGCAGCCAAGTTGCTAGCGGGTGGACCTACGATGAGCAGTTCTTC,CASSQVASGWTYDEQFF
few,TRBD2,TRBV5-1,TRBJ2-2,TGCGCCAGCACCCTCACCGGGGGGGGGGCTACCACCGGGGAGCTGTTTTTT,CASTLTGGGATTGELFF
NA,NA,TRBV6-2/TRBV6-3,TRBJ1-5,TGTGCCAGCAGTTACGGGGGGGCGGGTCAGCCCCAGCATTTT,CASSYGGAGQPQHF
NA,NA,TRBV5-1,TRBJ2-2,TGCGCCAGCAGCCCCCCGGGACCCACAACCGGGAAGCTGTTTTTT,CASSPPGPTTGKLFF
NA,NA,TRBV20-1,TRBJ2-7,TGCAGTGCTAGAGTATGGGGTTACGAGCAGTACTTC,CSARVWGYEQYF
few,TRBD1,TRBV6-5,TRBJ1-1,TGTGCCAGCAGCACCGGGACAGCCGAAGCTTTCTTT,CASSTGTAEAFF
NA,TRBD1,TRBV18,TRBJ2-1,TGTGCCAGCTCACCACCGATTGGACAGGGGAACAATGAGCAGTTCTTC,CASSPPIGQGNNEQFF
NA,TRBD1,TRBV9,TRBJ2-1,TGTGCCAGCAGCTTGACAGGGAGTACCTACAATGAGCAGTTCTTC,CASSLTGSTYNEQFF
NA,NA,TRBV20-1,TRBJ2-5,TGCAGTGCTAGTTATTCCGGGGGACAAGAGACCCAGTACTTC,CSASYSGGQETQYF
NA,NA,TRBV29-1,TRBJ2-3,TGCAGCGTTGAAAAGCAGAATACGCAGTATTTT,CSVEKQNTQYF
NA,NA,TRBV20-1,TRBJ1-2,TGCAGTGCCTTTGGGACACTCAGCTATGGCTACACCTTC,CSAFGTLSYGYTF
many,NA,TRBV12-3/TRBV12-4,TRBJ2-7,TGTGCCAGCAGTTTCAGTGTGCAGGGTAACGAGCAGTACTTC,CASSFSVQGNEQYF
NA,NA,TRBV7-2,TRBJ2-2,TGTGCCAGCAGCTGGGGGCTTACTTCGACCGGGGAGCTGTTTTTT,CASSWGLTSTGELFF
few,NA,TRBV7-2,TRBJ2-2,TGTGCCGGCCGTGGGGCGGTAAACACCGGGGAGCTGTTTTTT,CAGRGAVNTGELFF
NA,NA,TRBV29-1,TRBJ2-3,TGCAGCGCAACAACAGATACGCAGTATTTT,CSATTDTQYF